This T cell receptor beta chain comes out of a study of cytomegalovirus exposure and HLA in healthy donors. The PCR was carried out with 60 Vbeta primers and 13 Jbeta primers. The authors' processing: Approximately 86 million unique TCR beta chains, 10 million to 14 million shared, were counted in a later analysis. Profiling relied on immunoSEQ multiplex PCR, and the TCRdb table lists in-frame clones only, not all of them. V and J calls and clone size are as listed in that table; D and trimming were resolved from the DNA. The sample totals about 130,000 clones; its top ten clones hold approximately 1%. Concerning this clone itself: What it recognizes is unknown.

CDR1 and CDR2 from the germline V gene are SGDLS and YYNGEE. The V end lost 4 bases, the J end lost 0 bases, and 11 bases lay between the germline ends. The CDR3 consists of 15 residues. General study findings and limits: Across HLA loci, a later analysis found differing TCR association rates, with DRB1 most and HLA-C fewest.

This TCR derives from a man aged 18-30 years in good health and CMV-seronegative. V is TRBV9 and J is TRBJ2-1; a possible D gene is TRBD2 (5 bases). The sequenced sample was PBMCs. The CDR3 region is CASSLDWSSYNEQFF. The CDR3 region has the DNA TGTGCCAGCAGCCTGGACTGGAGCTCCTACAATGAGCAGTTCTTC.